The entry below describes one T cell receptor beta chain. Its antigen is currently unknown. This specimen belongs to a study of identical twins. Template switching added a universal primer binding site, and final cDNA carried unique molecular identifiers. TCRdb processed the 5' RACE reads anew with MiXCR; each CDR3 protein has one entry. Of 450,000 or so distinct CDR3 sequences listed, 13% to 15% are singletons. Study-wide findings and caveats: Weaker excess twin sharing was observed in beta out-of-frame sequences. Conclusions were based on cross-sectional statistical analysis, without following the same donors.

This CDR3 comprises 19 residues. Germline lookup yields CDR1 SGHDT and CDR2 YYEEEE. The V and J ends lost 1 base and 0 bases respectively, with 20 bases between them. These data were also filed under a second study, of yellow fever vaccine responses in identical twins.

The TCR comes from a young woman in good health. Sequencing was done on a sample of CD4+ T cells sorted from blood. The V and J genes are TRBV5-6 and TRBJ2-1; possibly TRBD1 for D (6 bases). As DNA, the CDR3 is TGTGCCAGCAGCTTGCCGACAGGCCTCCCGACGAGCTCCTACAATGAGCAGTTCTTC. It codes for CASSLPTGLPTSSYNEQFF.